This TCR beta chain was profiled in a study of Graves' ophthalmopathy and Graves' hyperthyroidism. Study conclusions and caveats: Prediction of ophthalmopathy progression reached roughly 64% sensitivity and nearly 75% specificity.

In this sample, this clonotype turned up many times. Its antigen is currently unknown. Trimming took 4 bases from V and 2 from J; bases not matched to a gene: 10. Germline CDR1 and CDR2: LGHNA and YNFKEQ. This CDR3 has 16 amino acids. RNA transcripts were the template, and TCR beta CDR3 regions were amplified from them. HTBI primers were employed in first-round RT-PCR, then a second-round multiplex PCR followed. Each CDR3 protein gets one entry after TCRdb re-called the multiplex PCR reads with MiXCR. The table records a few hundred thousand distinct CDR3 sequences, approximately 18% of them present only once.

The sequencing input was peripheral blood. The chain combines TRBV4-2 with TRBJ1-1; TRBD1 matches at 7 bases. The sequence came from an adult woman with stable Graves' hyperthyroidism. In DNA, the CDR3 is TGTGCCAGCAGCCTGAGACAGGGCGGGTACAACACTGAAGCTTTCTTT. The encoded protein is CASSLRQGGYNTEAFF.